A selection of T cell receptor beta chains follows, all from one sample in a study of regulatory T cells in long-lasting Graves disease. Each CDR3 protein gets one entry after TCRdb re-called the multiplex PCR reads with MiXCR. The sample includes hundreds of thousands of distinct CDR3 sequences, around 15% of them seen just once. The same data also contributed to another study, on T cells in Graves' hyperthyroidism and ophthalmopathy.

The material sequenced was peripheral blood mononuclear cells (PBMCs), taken at new diagnosis, from a patient treated with antithyroid drugs. All receptors derive from a middle-aged man with Graves disease. Each CDR3 is given with its conserved first and last residue. Fields, in order: clone size, J gene, V gene, CDR3 protein. Only part of the rows carry a size: once, few, many, or a class if the clone is expanded.

clone size: .; J gene: TRBJ2-5; V gene: TRBV20-1; CDR3 protein: CSAREPTRGSETQYF
clone size: many; J gene: TRBJ1-5; V gene: TRBV12-3/TRBV12-4; CDR3 protein: CASSWRPFNQPQHF
clone size: few; J gene: TRBJ2-7; V gene: TRBV12-3/TRBV12-4; CDR3 protein: CASSPRGLRNEQYF
clone size: many; J gene: TRBJ2-3; V gene: TRBV7-3; CDR3 protein: CASSLWGEGDTQYF
clone size: few; J gene: TRBJ1-4; V gene: TRBV5-1; CDR3 protein: CASSPQGREKLFF
clone size: .; J gene: TRBJ2-3; V gene: TRBV30; CDR3 protein: CAWSPIRDPRPTDTQYF
clone size: many; J gene: TRBJ2-1; V gene: TRBV7-2; CDR3 protein: CASSLVGGSSYNEQFF
clone size: many; J gene: TRBJ2-1; V gene: TRBV28; CDR3 protein: CASSLARRGSYNEQFF
clone size: many; J gene: TRBJ2-1; V gene: TRBV20-1; CDR3 protein: CSARGTSGGARHEQFF
clone size: .; J gene: TRBJ2-1; V gene: TRBV6-2/TRBV6-3; CDR3 protein: CASSLGEGMQFF
clone size: .; J gene: TRBJ1-4; V gene: TRBV7-6; CDR3 protein: CVSSLRDGRDEKLFF
clone size: few; J gene: TRBJ2-7; V gene: TRBV5-1; CDR3 protein: CASSPPSVEQYF
clone size: many; J gene: TRBJ1-2; V gene: TRBV18; CDR3 protein: CASSPQDSLRPYGYTF
clone size: many; J gene: TRBJ2-1; V gene: TRBV5-1; CDR3 protein: CASSLTGVSSYNEQFF
clone size: .; J gene: TRBJ2-3; V gene: TRBV6-5; CDR3 protein: CASSYPGDTDTQYF
clone size: .; J gene: TRBJ1-5; V gene: TRBV19; CDR3 protein: CACSYRGPQPQHF
clone size: many; J gene: TRBJ1-5; V gene: TRBV28; CDR3 protein: CASSLPLSNQPQHF
clone size: few; J gene: TRBJ2-1; V gene: TRBV6-5; CDR3 protein: CASSYRQGRGEQFF
clone size: few; J gene: TRBJ2-7; V gene: TRBV20-1; CDR3 protein: CSAQGRTTAYEQYF
clone size: many; J gene: TRBJ1-5; V gene: TRBV12-3/TRBV12-4; CDR3 protein: CASSLGTDNQPQHF
clone size: many; J gene: TRBJ1-2; V gene: TRBV6-1; CDR3 protein: CASSEAEIYGYTF
clone size: few; J gene: TRBJ2-7; V gene: TRBV6-2/TRBV6-3; CDR3 protein: CASRPRAGEQYF
clone size: many; J gene: TRBJ2-3; V gene: TRBV5-1; CDR3 protein: CASSSDRVGPDTQYF
clone size: many; J gene: TRBJ1-4; V gene: TRBV29-1; CDR3 protein: CSVRTGQREKLFF
clone size: few; J gene: TRBJ1-4; V gene: TRBV20-1; CDR3 protein: CSALGRINEKLFF
clone size: few; J gene: TRBJ1-3; V gene: TRBV19; CDR3 protein: CASSEQISGNTIYF
clone size: many; J gene: TRBJ1-2; V gene: TRBV11-2; CDR3 protein: CASRPLRVRAGYTF
clone size: once; J gene: TRBJ1-1; V gene: TRBV19; CDR3 protein: CATQGNTEAFF
clone size: many; J gene: TRBJ1-5; V gene: TRBV28; CDR3 protein: CASSLYTGGVQPQHF
clone size: many; J gene: TRBJ2-3; V gene: TRBV5-1; CDR3 protein: CASSRQGSSTDTQYF
clone size: few; J gene: TRBJ1-2; V gene: TRBV19; CDR3 protein: CASNRGREDYGYTF
clone size: many; J gene: TRBJ2-7; V gene: TRBV29-1; CDR3 protein: CSVDLGWKRYF